The 21 T cell receptor beta chains given below trace back to one sample, sequenced in a study of cytomegalovirus exposure and HLA in healthy donors. PCR primers comprised 60 Vbeta and 13 Jbeta primers. The data were produced by immunoSEQ multiplex PCR, yet TCRdb's version contains in-frame clones alone and is incomplete. The table shows fewer than 250,000 clones, with roughly four fifths occurring only once. The sequenced material came from PBMCs. The receptors were gathered from a man between 18 and 29 years old in good health and CMV-seronegative.

The J gene is TRBJ1-4, the V gene TRBV21-1; no check of the table's D call, TRBD1, against the DNA was made. TRBV21-1 is annotated as a pseudogene. This CDR3 has 16 amino acids. CDR3 amino acids: CASSKEVRGINEKLFF. The CDR3 nucleotides are TGTGCCAGCAGCAAAGAGGTGAGGGGGATTAATGAAAAACTGTTTTTT.

This chain connects TRBV29-1 to TRBJ2-3; 10 bases align to TRBD2. Germline V gene data show CDR1 as SQVTM and CDR2 as ANQGSEA. V lost 8 bases, J lost 1 base, and 9 bases stayed unmatched. CDR3 length: 15 residues. The CDR3 is CSLAGTSERTDTQYF. The CDR3 nucleotides are TGCAGCCTAGCCGGGACTAGCGAGCGCACAGATACGCAGTATTTT.

The CDR3 protein is CASRGSRSSYNEQFF. The CDR3 bases are TGTGCCAGCAGAGGTTCCCGGAGCTCCTACAATGAGCAGTTCTTC. V usage is TRBV2 and J usage is TRBJ2-1; D is uncertain. Trimming took off 6 bases at V and 0 bases at J, with 12 bases between the two ends. CDR3 size: 15 residues. Germline lookup yields CDR1 SNHLY and CDR2 FYNNEI.

The chain is built from TRBV13 and TRBJ2-7; 8 bases match TRBD2. The V segment lost 5 bases and the J segment 0 bases; nucleotides outside the gene matches: 6. Germline V lookup: CDR1 PRHDT, CDR2 FYEKMQ (reference sequence). This CDR3 has 15 residues. In DNA form, the CDR3 reads TGTGCCAGCAGCCAGACGGGGGGGAGCTCCTACGAGCAGTACTTC. This gives the protein CASSQTGGSSYEQYF.

The V and J genes are TRBV11-1 and TRBJ2-3; 7 bases agree with TRBD2. Germline V gene sequence: CDR1 SGHAT, CDR2 FQDESV (reference sequence). The ends lost 3 bases at V and 4 bases at J; junction bases unmatched: 7. This CDR3 spans 15 amino acids. The CDR3 coding sequence is TGTGCCAGCAGCTTGAACGGGAGGAGGGCAGATACGCAGTATTTT. This translates into CASSLNGRRADTQYF.

The chain employs TRBV15 and TRBJ2-1, with TRBD2 identical over 11 bases. The CDR3 is 16 residues long. Germline values: CDR1 LNHNV, CDR2 YYDKDF (reference sequence). J gave up 8 bases and V 3 bases, and 9 bases lay outside the gene matches. In nucleotides, the CDR3 is TGTGCCACCAGCAGGGCCGCTAGCGGGAGGAGAGATGAGCAGTTCTTC. Protein: CATSRAASGRRDEQFF.

The chain is built from TRBV7-2 and TRBJ2-3, with D perhaps matching TRBD1 (6 bases). Trimming removed 6 bases from V and 2 bases from J, with 15 bases in between. The CDR3 consists of 15 residues. The germline V gene encodes CDR1 SGHTA and CDR2 FQGNSA. The chain's CDR3 is CASSWTAFVTDTQYF. The CDR3 DNA sequence: TGTGCCAGCAGTTGGACAGCGTTTGTCACAGATACGCAGTATTTT.

V gene TRBV28 combines with J gene TRBJ1-2, with D possibly TRBD1 on 6 matching bases. From germline, CDR1 is MDHEN and CDR2 SYDVKM. CDR3 size: 11 residues. V was trimmed by 2 bases and J by 11 bases, leaving 9 bases between them. CDR3 protein: CASSLSRGYTF. CDR3 nucleotides: TGTGCCAGCAGTTTAAGCAGGGGTTACACCTTC.

The rearrangement uses TRBV11-1 and TRBJ2-1; weak D call: TRBD1 (5 bases). Deletions cut 5 bases from V and 0 bases from J, with 11 bases between. CDR1 SGHAT and CDR2 FQDESV come from the germline V gene (reference sequence). The CDR3 sequence is 15 residues long. CDR3 residues: CASSPQGLSYNEQFF. The CDR3 nucleotides are TGTGCCAGCAGCCCGCAGGGTCTCTCCTACAATGAGCAGTTCTTC.

V and J are TRBV28 and TRBJ1-6; 8 nucleotides align to TRBD1. The CDR3 contains 16 residues. Germline assignment: CDR1 MDHEN and CDR2 SYDVKM. V lost 5 bases to trimming and J lost 1 base; unmatched junction nucleotides: 4. CDR3 nucleotide sequence: TGTGCCAGCAGTAAAAACAGGGGGTCCTATAATTCACCCCTCCACTTT. It specifies CASSKNRGSYNSPLHF.

This clone was counted once. The chain has TRBV5-1 and TRBJ2-7, with D unclear. The CDR3 loop spans 13 amino acids. The germline V gene has CDR1 SGHRS and CDR2 YFSETQ. Trimming pared 1 base from V and 3 bases from J, leaving 8 bases between. This CDR3 reads CASSLNTDYEQYF. The CDR3 DNA follows: TGCGCCAGCAGCTTGAACACAGACTACGAGCAGTACTTC.

V and J are TRBV7-2 and TRBJ1-6, with D possibly being TRBD1 (6 bases). Germline V gene lookup returns CDR1 SGHTA and CDR2 FQGNSA. CDR3 size: 16 residues. Trimming pared 5 bases from V and 0 bases from J, leaving 11 bases between. The CDR3 DNA reads TGTGCCAGCAGCCGGACAGCAGACTCCTATAATTCACCCCTCCACTTT. It encodes CASSRTADSYNSPLHF.

This chain connects TRBV28 to TRBJ2-1; 10 bases map to TRBD2. The V and J ends lost 2 bases and 8 bases, in that order; junction bases with no gene match: 6. CDR1 is MDHEN, CDR2 SYDVKM, per germline. This CDR3 has 15 residues. CDR3 sequence: CASSLGLAGDDEQFF. The CDR3 region has the DNA TGTGCCAGCAGTTTAGGGCTAGCGGGAGATGATGAGCAGTTCTTC.

The chain employs TRBV15 and TRBJ2-1; 7 bases match TRBD2. The germline CDR1 and CDR2 sequences are LNHNV and YYDKDF (reference sequence). V dropped 0 bases and J dropped 8; count of bases not matched to a gene: 10. The CDR3 covers 16 residues. The CDR3 sequence: CATSREAGAGSDEQFF. In DNA form, the CDR3 reads TGTGCCACCAGCAGAGAGGCGGGAGCAGGTAGCGATGAGCAGTTCTTC.

CDR3 loop: CASSNDRAGTEAFF. CDR3 coding DNA: TGTGCCAGCAGTAACGACAGGGCCGGCACTGAAGCTTTCTTT. The chain joins TRBV2 to TRBJ1-1; TRBD1 agrees at 7 bases. V lost 5 bases, J lost 4 bases, and 7 bases stayed unmatched. The CDR3 is made up of 14 amino acids. Germline CDR1 SNHLY, CDR2 FYNNEI.

The chain uses TRBV4-2 and TRBJ2-7; 7 positions match TRBD2. Trimming at V came to 1 base and at J to 0 bases, leaving 0 bases not matched to a gene. The CDR3 is 14 residues long. Germline V lookup: CDR1 LGHNA, CDR2 YNFKEQ. The CDR3 DNA follows: TGTGCCAGCAGCCAAGGCGGGAGCTCCTACGAGCAGTACTTC. Amino acids: CASSQGGSSYEQYF.

This clone was detected only once. The same CDR3 can be traced to other DNA sequences in this sample. V usage is TRBV28 and J usage is TRBJ1-2; D is possibly TRBD1 (5 bases). This CDR3 has 12 residues. With 5 bases removed from V and 4 bases from J, the gap between germline ends came to 8 bases. CDR1 and CDR2 (germline): MDHEN, SYDVKM. The DNA for the CDR3 is TGTGCCAGCAGTCTGGGGGGCTATGGCTACACCTTC. Amino acids: CASSLGGYGYTF.

The chain uses TRBV4-1 and TRBJ2-2; 11 nucleotides align to TRBD1. This CDR3 contains 15 residues. With V trimmed by 2 bases and J by 9 bases, 5 bases remained unmatched. Germline CDR1 and CDR2: MGHRA and YSYEKL. The CDR3 coding sequence is TGCGCCAGCAGCCAACAGTGGGACAGGGGGAGGGAGCTGTTTTTT. It encodes CASSQQWDRGRELFF.

About this clone itself: One end of the junction does not line up with germline, which may come from a read error. The chain uses TRBV7-9 and TRBJ2-7, with TRBD1 matching over 7 bases. This CDR3 spans 15 amino acids. Germline V gives CDR1 SEHNR, CDR2 FQNEAQ (reference sequence). The CDR3 DNA follows: TGTTCCAGCAGCTTAGCACAGGGGCACTCCTACGAGCAGTACTTC. Translation gives CSSSLAQGHSYEQYF.

The J gene is TRBJ2-7, the V gene TRBV13; TRBD2 matches at 8 bases. Germline V gene lookup returns CDR1 PRHDT and CDR2 FYEKMQ (reference sequence). V lost 6 bases to trimming and J lost 3 bases; unmatched junction nucleotides: 7. The CDR3 has 14 amino acids. The CDR3 reads CASRHRGGIYEQYF. CDR3 sequence (DNA): TGTGCCAGCAGACATCGGGGGGGGATCTACGAGCAGTACTTC. The full variable domain, completed using reference TRBV13 and TRBJ2-7, is AAGVIQSPRHLIKEKRETATLKCYPIPRHDTVYWYQQGPGQDPQFLISFYEKMQSDKGSIPDRFSAQQFSDYHSELNMSSLELGDSALYFCASRHRGGIYEQYFGPGTRLTVT.

The rearrangement joins TRBV29-1 to TRBJ1-1; TRBD1 aligns across 8 bases. The CDR3 covers 13 residues. V gave up 7 bases and J gave up 0 bases; unmatched junction bases: 4. The germline V gene encodes CDR1 SQVTM and CDR2 ANQGSEA. The CDR3: CSAGQGMNTEAFF. The DNA for the CDR3 is TGCAGCGCCGGACAGGGCATGAACACTGAAGCTTTCTTT.